This passage covers 5 T cell receptor beta chains from one sample sequenced in a study of beta chain features in type 1 diabetes. Reverse transcribing all isolated RNA meant expressed TCRB transcripts were sequenced. Produced via immunoSEQ multiplex PCR; TCRdb's table is partial and in-frame only. The sample carries about 900,000 clones, roughly a sixth recorded once. Sequenced sample: naive CD4+ T cells from blood. These receptors were collected from a woman younger than 30 in good health.

This chain uses TRBV6-5 with TRBJ2-1; D is undetermined. The V gene lost 7 bases and the J gene lost 4 bases, with 11 bases spanning the gap. The length of the CDR3 is 13 residues. Germline-derived CDR1 and CDR2 are MNHEY and SVGAGI. The CDR3 nucleotides read TGTGCCAGCACCCCGCTAGGGTACAATGAGCAGTTCTTC. Amino acid sequence: CASTPLGYNEQFF.

The chain is built from TRBV7-6 and TRBJ1-5; 11 nucleotides match TRBD1. Germline loops: CDR1 SGHVS, CDR2 FNYEAQ. Trimming cost V 5 bases and J 6 bases; bases outside gene matches: 3. The CDR3 runs 14 residues. The CDR3: CASSRDRGGQPQHF. The CDR3 bases are TGTGCCAGCAGCCGGGACAGGGGGGGTCAGCCCCAGCATTTT.

This clone was picked up a small number of times. The CDR3 sequence: CASSQEGPGQGNEKLFF. CDR3 in DNA: TGCGCCAGCAGCCAAGAAGGGCCGGGACAGGGTAATGAAAAACTGTTTTTT. The rearrangement joins TRBV4-3 to TRBJ1-4; TRBD1 matches 9 bases. This CDR3 has 17 residues. Unmatched junction bases numbered 6, after V lost 0 bases and J lost 4 bases. The V gene's germline CDR1 is LGHNA and CDR2 YSLEER.

This clone has more than one count but fewer than ten. J is TRBJ2-7 and V is TRBV27, with D perhaps matching TRBD2 (7 bases). The V end lost 4 bases, the J end lost 7 bases, and 14 bases lay between the germline ends. The CDR3 spans 13 residues. The germline CDR1 and CDR2 sequences are MNHEY and SMNVEV (reference sequence). Here the CDR3 reads CASSWGGAGEQYF. CDR3 bases: TGTGCCAGCAGTTGGGGGGGCGCAGGGGAGCAGTACTTC.

In this sample, this clone turned up a few times. Other DNA sequences in this sample translate to the same CDR3. The V gene is TRBV18, the J gene TRBJ2-1; D is uncertain. The germline CDR1 and CDR2 sequences are KGHSH and LQKENI. This CDR3 contains 13 residues. V shed 2 bases and J shed 4 bases, with 6 bases lying between them. The CDR3 nucleotides read TGTGCCAGCTCACCATTGGAATACAATGAGCAGTTCTTC. Translating gives CASSPLEYNEQFF. The full variable domain, completed using reference TRBV18 and TRBJ2-1, is NAGVMQNPRHLVRRRGQEARLRCSPMKGHSHVYWYRQLPEEGLKFMVYLQKENIIDESGMPKERFSAEFPKEGPSILRIQQVVRGDSAAYFCASSPLEYNEQFFGPGTRLTVL.